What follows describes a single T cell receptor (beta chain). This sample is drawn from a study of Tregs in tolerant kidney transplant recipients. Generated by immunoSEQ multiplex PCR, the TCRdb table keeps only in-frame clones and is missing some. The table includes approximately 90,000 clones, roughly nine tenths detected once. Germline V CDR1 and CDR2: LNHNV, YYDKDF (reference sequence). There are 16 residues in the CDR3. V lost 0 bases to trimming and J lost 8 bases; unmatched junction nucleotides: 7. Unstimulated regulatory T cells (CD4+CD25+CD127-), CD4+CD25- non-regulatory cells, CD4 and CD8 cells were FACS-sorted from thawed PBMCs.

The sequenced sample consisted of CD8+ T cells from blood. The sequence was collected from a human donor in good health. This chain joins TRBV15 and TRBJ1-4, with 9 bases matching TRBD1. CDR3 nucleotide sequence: TGTGCCACCAGCAGAGATTGGGACAGGGAGGCGGAAAAACTGTTTTTT. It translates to CATSRDWDREAEKLFF.